In this sample, the clone carrying this T cell receptor (beta chain) turned up many times. Time point indicated: newly diagnosed GD, antithyroid drugs for less than 3 months. PBMCs provided the RNA from which the TCR library was made. These data originate in a study of regulatory T cells in long-lasting Graves disease. In building TCR beta libraries, iRepertoire HTBI primers were used together with Arm-PCR of CDR3 regions. TCRdb called the multiplex PCR reads again in MiXCR, with one record for every CDR3 protein. Of 550,000 to 600,000 distinct CDR3 sequences listed, 15% to 20% are singletons. These data are also associated with another study on T cells in Graves' hyperthyroidism and ophthalmopathy.

Material: peripheral blood mononuclear cells (PBMCs), obtained at new diagnosis, from a patient treated with antithyroid drugs. The origin of this receptor is a man aged 18-30 years with Graves disease.

The CDR3 bases are TGTGCCAGCAGCCACGACGCGGACAGGGGGTTTGAGACCCAGTACTTC. Encoded protein: CASSHDADRGFETQYF. The rearrangement joins TRBV3-1 to TRBJ2-5, with 10 bases fitting TRBD1. CDR3 length: 16 residues. Germline loops: CDR1 LGHDT, CDR2 YNNKEL (reference sequence). The V gene end was trimmed by 3 bases and the J gene end by 5 bases; junction bases not matched to a gene: 9.